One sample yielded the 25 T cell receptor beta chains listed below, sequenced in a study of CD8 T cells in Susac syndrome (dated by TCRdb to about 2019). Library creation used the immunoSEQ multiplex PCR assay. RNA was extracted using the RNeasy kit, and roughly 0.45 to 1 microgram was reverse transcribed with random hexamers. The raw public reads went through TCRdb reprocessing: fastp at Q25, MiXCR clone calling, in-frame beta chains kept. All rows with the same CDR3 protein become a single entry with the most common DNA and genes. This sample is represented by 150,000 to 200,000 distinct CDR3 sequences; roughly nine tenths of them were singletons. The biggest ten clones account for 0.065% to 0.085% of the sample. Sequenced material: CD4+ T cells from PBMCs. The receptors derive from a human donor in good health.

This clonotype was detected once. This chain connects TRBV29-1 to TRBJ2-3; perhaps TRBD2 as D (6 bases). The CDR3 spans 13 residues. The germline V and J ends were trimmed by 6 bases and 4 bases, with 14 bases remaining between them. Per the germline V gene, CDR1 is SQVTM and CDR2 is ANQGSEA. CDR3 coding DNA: TGCAGCGTCCGGAGGGCGGTGGCAGATACGCAGTATTTT. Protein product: CSVRRAVADTQYF.

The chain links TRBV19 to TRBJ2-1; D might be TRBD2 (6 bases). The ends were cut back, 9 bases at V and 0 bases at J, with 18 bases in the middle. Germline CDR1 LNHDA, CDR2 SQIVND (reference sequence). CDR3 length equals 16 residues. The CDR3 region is CASAATGTASYNEQFF. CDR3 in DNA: TGTGCCAGCGCCGCCACCGGGACTGCCTCCTACAATGAGCAGTTCTTC.

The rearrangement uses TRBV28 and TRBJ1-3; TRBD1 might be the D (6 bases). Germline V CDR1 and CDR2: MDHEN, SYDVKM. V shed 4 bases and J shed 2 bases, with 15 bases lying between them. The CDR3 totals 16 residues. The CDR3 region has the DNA TGTGCCAGCAGTTCTGGGGGGGACACCACTGGAAACACCATATATTTT. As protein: CASSSGGDTTGNTIYF.

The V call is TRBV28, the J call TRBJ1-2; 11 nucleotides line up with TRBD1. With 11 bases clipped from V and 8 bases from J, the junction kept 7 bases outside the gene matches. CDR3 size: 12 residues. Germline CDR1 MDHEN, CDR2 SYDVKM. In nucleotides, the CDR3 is TGTGCCGGACAGGGACAGGGGGGCGGCTACACCTTC. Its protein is CAGQGQGGGYTF.

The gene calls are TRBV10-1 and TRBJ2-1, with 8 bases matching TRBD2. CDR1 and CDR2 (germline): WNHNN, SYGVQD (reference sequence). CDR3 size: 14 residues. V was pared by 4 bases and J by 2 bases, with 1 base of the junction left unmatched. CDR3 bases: TGCGCCAGCAGTGGGACTAGCCCCTACAATGAGCAGTTCTTC. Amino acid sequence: CASSGTSPYNEQFF.

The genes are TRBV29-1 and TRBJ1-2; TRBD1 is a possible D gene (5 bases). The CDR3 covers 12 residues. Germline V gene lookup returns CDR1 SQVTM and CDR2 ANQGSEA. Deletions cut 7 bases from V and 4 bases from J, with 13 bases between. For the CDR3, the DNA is TGCAGCGCCCACCGGGGCCTCTATGGCTACACCTTC. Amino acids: CSAHRGLYGYTF. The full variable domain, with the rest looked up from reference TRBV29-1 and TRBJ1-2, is SAVISQKPSRDICQRGTSLTIQCQVDSQVTMMFWYRQQPGQSLTLIATANQGSEATYESGFVIDKFPISRPNLTFSTLTVSNMSPEDSSIYLCSAHRGLYGYTFGSGTRLTVV.

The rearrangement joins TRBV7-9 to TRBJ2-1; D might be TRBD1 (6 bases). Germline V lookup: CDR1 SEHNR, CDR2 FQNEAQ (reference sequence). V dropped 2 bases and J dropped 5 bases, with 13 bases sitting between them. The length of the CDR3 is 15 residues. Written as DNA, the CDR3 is TGTGCCAGCAGCTTAATCGGGGACAACAACAATGAGCAGTTCTTC. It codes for CASSLIGDNNNEQFF.

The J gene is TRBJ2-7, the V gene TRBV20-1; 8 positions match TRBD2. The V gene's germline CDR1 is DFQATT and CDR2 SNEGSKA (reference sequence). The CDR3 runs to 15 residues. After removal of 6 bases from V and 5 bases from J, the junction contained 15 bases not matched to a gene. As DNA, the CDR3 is TGCAGTGCCGGGGTCCGAGGGCGGGAGGTAAACGAGCAGTACTTC. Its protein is CSAGVRGREVNEQYF.

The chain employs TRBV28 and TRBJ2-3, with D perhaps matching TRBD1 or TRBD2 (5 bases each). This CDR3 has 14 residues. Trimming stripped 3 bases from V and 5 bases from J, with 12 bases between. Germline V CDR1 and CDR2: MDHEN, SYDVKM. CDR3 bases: TGTGCCAGCAGTTTCAGGAGTGGGGGAGATACGCAGTATTTT. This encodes CASSFRSGGDTQYF.

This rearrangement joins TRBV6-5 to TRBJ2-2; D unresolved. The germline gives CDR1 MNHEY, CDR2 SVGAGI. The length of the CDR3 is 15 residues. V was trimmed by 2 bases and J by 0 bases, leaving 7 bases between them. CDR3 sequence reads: CASSYGDPNTGELFF. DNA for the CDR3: TGTGCCAGCAGTTACGGGGATCCGAACACCGGGGAGCTGTTTTTT.

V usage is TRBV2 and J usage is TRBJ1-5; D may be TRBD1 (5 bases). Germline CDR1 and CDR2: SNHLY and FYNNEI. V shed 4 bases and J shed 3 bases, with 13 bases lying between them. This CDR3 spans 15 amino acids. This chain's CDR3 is CASSAQGRINQPQHF. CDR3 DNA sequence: TGTGCCAGCAGTGCCCAGGGACGGATCAATCAGCCCCAGCATTTT.

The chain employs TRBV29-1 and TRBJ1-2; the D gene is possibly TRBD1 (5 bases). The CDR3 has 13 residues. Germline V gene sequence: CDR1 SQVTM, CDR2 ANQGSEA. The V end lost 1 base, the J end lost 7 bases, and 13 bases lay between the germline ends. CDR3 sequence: CSVEATAWSGYTF. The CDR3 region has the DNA TGCAGCGTTGAAGCGACAGCTTGGTCTGGCTACACCTTC.

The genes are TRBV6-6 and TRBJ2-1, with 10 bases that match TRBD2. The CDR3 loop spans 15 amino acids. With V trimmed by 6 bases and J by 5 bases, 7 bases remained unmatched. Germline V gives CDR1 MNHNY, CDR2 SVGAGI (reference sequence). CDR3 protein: CASSDTSGDNNEQFF. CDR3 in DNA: TGTGCCAGCAGCGACACTAGCGGGGACAACAATGAGCAGTTCTTC.

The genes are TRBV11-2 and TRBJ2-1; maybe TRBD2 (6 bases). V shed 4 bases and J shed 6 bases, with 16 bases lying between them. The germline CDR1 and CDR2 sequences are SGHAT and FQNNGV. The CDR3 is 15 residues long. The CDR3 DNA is TGTGCCAGCAGCTCTACCGGGACTGCTATCAATGAGCAGTTCTTC. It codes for CASSSTGTAINEQFF.

For the CDR3, the DNA is TGTGCCAGTAGCCAGACCGGGGGGCGCGGTCAGCCCCAGCATTTT. This gives the protein CASSQTGGRGQPQHF. V usage is TRBV19 and J usage is TRBJ1-5; maybe TRBD1 (6 bases). Trimming shortened V by 6 bases and J by 6 bases, and 18 bases separated the two germline ends. The CDR3 contains 15 residues. Germline assignment: CDR1 LNHDA and CDR2 SQIVND (reference sequence). The full variable domain, rest sourced from reference TRBV19 and TRBJ1-5, is DGGITQSPKYLFRKEGQNVTLSCEQNLNHDAMYWYRQDPGQGLRLIYYSQIVNDFQKGDIAEGYSVSREKKESFPLTVTSAQKNPTAFYLCASSQTGGRGQPQHFGDGTRLSIL.

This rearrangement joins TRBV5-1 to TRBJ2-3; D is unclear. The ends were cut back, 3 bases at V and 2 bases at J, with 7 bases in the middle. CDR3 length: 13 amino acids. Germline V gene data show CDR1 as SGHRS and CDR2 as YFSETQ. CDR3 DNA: TGCGCCAGCAGCTCTTCCATCACAGATACGCAGTATTTT. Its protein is CASSSSITDTQYF. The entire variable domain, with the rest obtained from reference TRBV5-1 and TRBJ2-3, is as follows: KAGVTQTPRYLIKTRGQQVTLSCSPISGHRSVSWYQQTPGQGLQFLFEYFSETQRNKGNFPGRFSGRQFSNSRSEMNVSTLELGDSALYLCASSSSITDTQYFGPGTRLTVL.

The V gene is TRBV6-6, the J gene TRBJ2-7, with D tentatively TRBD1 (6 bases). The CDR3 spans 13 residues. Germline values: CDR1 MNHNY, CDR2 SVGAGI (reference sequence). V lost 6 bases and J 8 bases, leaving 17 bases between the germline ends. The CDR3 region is CASRYGDTPKQYF. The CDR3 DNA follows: TGTGCCAGCAGATACGGGGACACCCCCAAGCAGTACTTC.

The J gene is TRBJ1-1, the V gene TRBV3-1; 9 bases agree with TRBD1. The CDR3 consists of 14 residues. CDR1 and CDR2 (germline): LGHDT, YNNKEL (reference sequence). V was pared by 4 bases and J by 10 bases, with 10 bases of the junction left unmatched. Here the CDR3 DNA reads TGTGCCAGCAGCCGCATACAGGGGGCTAAAGTAGCTTTCTTT. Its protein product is CASSRIQGAKVAFF. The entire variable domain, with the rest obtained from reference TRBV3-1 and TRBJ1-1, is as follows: DTAVSQTPKYLVTQMGNDKSIKCEQNLGHDTMYWYKQDSKKFLKIMFSYNNKELIINETVPNRFSPKSPDKAHLNLHINSLELGDSAVYFCASSRIQGAKVAFFGQGTRLTVV.

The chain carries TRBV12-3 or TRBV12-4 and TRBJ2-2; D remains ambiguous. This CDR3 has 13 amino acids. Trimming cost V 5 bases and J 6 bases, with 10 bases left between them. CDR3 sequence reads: CASSLGMPGELFF. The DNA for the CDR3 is TGTGCCAGCAGTCTAGGGATGCCCGGGGAGCTGTTTTTT.

This CDR3 reads CASTRTGQSQPQHF. DNA for the CDR3: TGTGCCAGCACCCGGACAGGGCAAAGTCAGCCCCAGCATTTT. The chain recombines TRBV6-2 or TRBV6-3 with TRBJ1-5; 8 bases map to TRBD1. This CDR3 spans 14 amino acids. CDR1 and CDR2 from the germline V gene are MNHEY and SVGEGT. V was pared by 7 bases and J by 6 bases, with 8 bases of the junction left unmatched.

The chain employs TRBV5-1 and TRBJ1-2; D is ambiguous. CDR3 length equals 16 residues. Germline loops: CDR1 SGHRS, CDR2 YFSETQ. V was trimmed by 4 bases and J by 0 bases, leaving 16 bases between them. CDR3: CASSTLRRGANYGYTF. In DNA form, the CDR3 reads TGCGCCAGCAGCACCCTACGCCGGGGAGCTAACTATGGCTACACCTTC. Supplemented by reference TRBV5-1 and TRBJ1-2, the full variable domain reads KAGVTQTPRYLIKTRGQQVTLSCSPISGHRSVSWYQQTPGQGLQFLFEYFSETQRNKGNFPGRFSGRQFSNSRSEMNVSTLELGDSALYLCASSTLRRGANYGYTFGSGTRLTVV.

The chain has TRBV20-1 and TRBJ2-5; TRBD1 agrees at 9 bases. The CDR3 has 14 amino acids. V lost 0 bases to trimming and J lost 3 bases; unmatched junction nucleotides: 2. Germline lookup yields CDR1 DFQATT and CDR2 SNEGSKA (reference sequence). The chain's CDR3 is CSAREGTGKETQYF. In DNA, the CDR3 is TGCAGTGCTAGAGAAGGGACAGGGAAAGAGACCCAGTACTTC.

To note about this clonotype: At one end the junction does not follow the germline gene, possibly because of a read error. CDR3 in DNA: TGTGCCAGCAGTGATGGGACAGGGGGCAACCAGCCCCAGCATTTT. Translating it yields CASSDGTGGNQPQHF. The chain couples TRBV2 to TRBJ1-5; 12 bases are a match to TRBD1. The CDR3 sequence is 15 residues long. Germline CDR1 reads SNHLY; CDR2 reads FYNNEI.

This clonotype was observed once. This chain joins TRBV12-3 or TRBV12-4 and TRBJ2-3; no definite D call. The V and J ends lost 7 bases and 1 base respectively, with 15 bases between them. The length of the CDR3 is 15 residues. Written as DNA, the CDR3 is TGTGCCAGCACCTCTGGGCAGCGAGGCACAGATACGCAGTATTTT. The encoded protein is CASTSGQRGTDTQYF.

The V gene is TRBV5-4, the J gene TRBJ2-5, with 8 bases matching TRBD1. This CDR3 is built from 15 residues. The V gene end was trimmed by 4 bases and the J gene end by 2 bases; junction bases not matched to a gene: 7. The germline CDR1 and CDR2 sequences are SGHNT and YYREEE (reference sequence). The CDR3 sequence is CASSPETGAQETQYF. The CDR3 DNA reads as TGTGCCAGCAGCCCGGAGACAGGGGCACAAGAGACCCAGTACTTC.